These 24 T cell receptor beta chains came from one sample sequenced in a study of shared clonotypes between healthy human individuals. Terminally differentiated effector memory CD45RA+ cells were excluded from the naive CD8 cells, which were CD45RO-negative and positively selected for CCR7. Only in-frame clones appear in the TCRdb table, and some are missing; sequencing was by immunoSEQ multiplex PCR. The sample lists 600,000 or so clones; 95% to 98% were seen once. Sequences were obtained from naive CD8+ T cells sorted from blood. Source of these receptors: a man aged 25-40 years in good health.

The chain combines TRBV28 with TRBJ1-1, with D hard to call. Per the germline V gene, CDR1 is MDHEN and CDR2 is SYDVKM. This CDR3 comprises 16 residues. V was clipped by 2 bases and J by 0 bases, with 13 bases between them. DNA for the CDR3: TGTGCCAGCAGTTTAACTACGGGCTCCATGAACACTGAAGCTTTCTTT. Amino acids: CASSLTTGSMNTEAFF.

The chain combines TRBV27 with TRBJ2-7; D call uncertain. The CDR3 spans 13 residues. Germline lookup yields CDR1 MNHEY and CDR2 SMNVEV (reference sequence). The V and J ends lost 4 bases and 2 bases respectively, with 9 bases between them. The CDR3: CASSSTQTYEQYF. Here the CDR3 DNA reads TGTGCCAGCAGTTCGACTCAAACCTACGAGCAGTACTTC.

The sample holds one count of this clone. The genes are TRBV7-3 and TRBJ2-3; D is ambiguous. V was shortened by 5 bases and J by 1 base, with 16 bases between the two germline ends. The CDR3 covers 16 residues. Germline CDR1 is SGHTA and CDR2 is FQGTGA. The CDR3: CASSVGVVPRTDTQYF. In DNA, the CDR3 is TGTGCCAGCAGCGTTGGGGTGGTCCCTCGCACAGATACGCAGTATTTT.

The J gene is TRBJ1-2, the V gene TRBV28, with D possibly matching TRBD1 (5 bases). CDR1 is MDHEN, CDR2 SYDVKM, per germline. V was trimmed by 3 bases and J by 3 bases, leaving 20 bases between them. The CDR3 consists of 17 residues. The CDR3 here is CASSFAYGRAVDYGYTF. The CDR3 bases are TGTGCCAGCAGTTTTGCCTATGGCAGGGCGGTCGACTATGGCTACACCTTC.

V is TRBV4-3 and J is TRBJ2-3; a possible D gene is TRBD2 (6 bases). CDR3 length: 16 residues. The germline gives CDR1 LGHNA, CDR2 YSLEER. V lost 1 base and J lost 1, with 12 bases in between. CDR3 loop: CASSQGVTGGTDTQYF. The CDR3 DNA reads as TGCGCCAGCAGCCAAGGGGTTACGGGGGGCACAGATACGCAGTATTTT.

The rearrangement uses TRBV4-2 and TRBJ2-2; D possibly corresponds to TRBD2 (5 bases). In germline, CDR1 is LGHNA, CDR2 YNFKEQ. Deletions cut 0 bases from V and 7 bases from J, with 15 bases between. The CDR3 length is 16 residues. The CDR3 coding sequence is TGTGCCAGCAGCCAAGACGAGGGAGCGCCCGGCGGGGAGCTGTTTTTT. It yields the protein CASSQDEGAPGGELFF.

This chain connects TRBV10-3 to TRBJ2-5; maybe TRBD1 (6 bases). This CDR3 is built from 15 residues. Trimming removed 3 bases from V and 0 bases from J, with 11 bases in between. CDR1 ENHRY and CDR2 SYGVKD come from the germline V gene. CDR3 region: CAISDPRDNQETQYF. CDR3 nucleotide sequence: TGTGCCATCAGTGACCCCCGGGACAACCAAGAGACCCAGTACTTC.

The rearrangement uses TRBV28 and TRBJ2-1; 10 bases map to TRBD1. Trimming cost V 4 bases and J 8 bases; bases outside gene matches: 8. The germline CDR1 and CDR2 sequences are MDHEN and SYDVKM. This CDR3 has 15 residues. The DNA of the CDR3 is TGTGCCAGCAGTTGGGGACAGGGGATCGTCGATGAGCAGTTCTTC. It yields the protein CASSWGQGIVDEQFF.

The rearrangement links TRBV11-2 to TRBJ2-7; D gene ambiguous. The germline gives CDR1 SGHAT, CDR2 FQNNGV. The CDR3 runs 14 residues. V gave up 1 base and J gave up 3 bases, with 10 bases separating them. CDR3 DNA: TGTGCCAGCAGCTTAGTGGTGGGCAACTACGAGCAGTACTTC. Protein: CASSLVVGNYEQYF. Full variable domain (remainder filled in from reference TRBV11-2 and TRBJ2-7): EAGVAQSPRYKIIEKRQSVAFWCNPISGHATLYWYQQILGQGPKLLIQFQNNGVVDDSQLPKDRFSAERLKGVDSTLKIQPAKLEDSAVYLCASSLVVGNYEQYFGPGTRLTVT.

This sequence joins TRBV5-5 and TRBJ2-1, with D perhaps assigned TRBD1 or TRBD2 (5 bases each). In germline, CDR1 is SGHKS, CDR2 YYEKEE (reference sequence). The V end was cut by 4 bases, the J end by 10 bases, with 27 bases between. CDR3 size: 17 residues. The CDR3 reads CASSPPLAGSFLREQFF. The CDR3 coding sequence is TGTGCCAGCAGCCCCCCCCTGGCAGGGAGTTTTCTGAGAGAGCAGTTCTTC.

This clone has only one observation. J is TRBJ2-6 and V is TRBV13; D unclear. CDR1 and CDR2 from the germline V gene are PRHDT and FYEKMQ (reference sequence). V shed 3 bases and J shed 1 base, with 13 bases lying between them. CDR3 length: 17 amino acids. The CDR3 loop reads CASSFTAVGSGANVLTF. DNA for the CDR3: TGTGCCAGCAGCTTTACAGCCGTAGGATCTGGGGCCAACGTCCTGACTTTC.

The V call is TRBV6-4, the J call TRBJ2-1; D is possibly TRBD2 (6 bases). Germline loops: CDR1 MRHNA, CDR2 SNTAGT. Trimming pared 0 bases from V and 5 bases from J, leaving 11 bases between. The length of the CDR3 is 15 residues. The CDR3 DNA follows: TGTGCCAGCAGTGACTCGGGGGGACCAAACAATGAGCAGTTCTTC. Translated, it gives CASSDSGGPNNEQFF.

The chain couples TRBV28 to TRBJ2-7; 12 bases are a match to TRBD1. With V trimmed by 6 bases and J by 5 bases, 5 bases remained unmatched. The germline CDR1 and CDR2 sequences are MDHEN and SYDVKM. This CDR3 is 14 amino acids long. CDR3 nucleotides: TGTGCCAGCAGCTTTGGGACAGGGGGCAACGAGCAGTACTTC. Protein product: CASSFGTGGNEQYF.

This clone occurred once. J is TRBJ2-7 and V is TRBV7-6; D gene unclear. CDR1 and CDR2 from the germline V gene are SGHVS and FNYEAQ. The CDR3 spans 13 residues. V was trimmed by 1 base and J by 2 bases, leaving 6 bases between them. This chain's CDR3 is CASSLGVAYEQYF. The CDR3 DNA follows: TGTGCCAGCAGCTTAGGAGTAGCCTACGAGCAGTACTTC.

V and J are TRBV28 and TRBJ1-5; 9 bases fit TRBD1. Germline CDR1 and CDR2: MDHEN and SYDVKM. This CDR3 has 16 residues. Germline trimming cut 3 bases from V and 6 bases from J; bases unmatched to any gene: 9. The CDR3: CASSFRSGQGFQPQHF. The CDR3 DNA sequence: TGTGCCAGCAGTTTTCGTTCGGGACAGGGTTTTCAGCCCCAGCATTTT.

This clone was detected only once. The chain uses TRBV4-2 and TRBJ2-7; D unresolved. Germline CDR1 and CDR2: LGHNA and YNFKEQ. V dropped 0 bases and J dropped 5 bases, with 8 bases sitting between them. This CDR3 has 13 residues. CDR3 sequence (DNA): TGTGCCAGCAGCCAAGATATCGCCCACGAGCAGTACTTC. It specifies CASSQDIAHEQYF.

This chain uses TRBV5-5 with TRBJ2-7; possibly TRBD1 or TRBD2 for D (5 bases each). CDR3 length: 17 amino acids. The V end was cut by 0 bases, the J end by 0 bases, with 16 bases between. CDR1 is SGHKS and CDR2 is YYEKEE in the germline V gene (reference sequence). CDR3 sequence (DNA): TGTGCCAGCAGCTTGGCGGTGATAGGGGACCTCTCCTACGAGCAGTACTTC. This encodes CASSLAVIGDLSYEQYF.

The V and J genes are TRBV7-8 and TRBJ2-7, with a possible D match to TRBD1 (6 bases). The CDR3 is 13 amino acids. The germline gives CDR1 SGHVS, CDR2 FQNEAQ. Between the trimmed V and J ends, which lost 5 bases and 3 bases, there was a span of 11 bases. The CDR3 here is CASSNRDNYEQYF. The CDR3 nucleotides read TGTGCCAGCAGCAACCGGGACAACTACGAGCAGTACTTC.

The chain combines TRBV27 with TRBJ1-4, with D tentatively TRBD1 (5 bases). V was pared by 0 bases and J by 6 bases, with 11 bases between. Germline CDR1 and CDR2: MNHEY and SMNVEV (reference sequence). The CDR3 spans 15 residues. CDR3 amino acids: CASSLSNRIHEKLFF. CDR3 in DNA: TGTGCCAGCAGTTTATCAAACAGGATTCATGAAAAACTGTTTTTT.

J is TRBJ2-3 and V is TRBV5-5, with TRBD2 matching 7 bases. After removal of 1 base from V and 2 bases from J, the junction contained 7 bases not matched to a gene. The CDR3 totals 16 residues. Germline V gives CDR1 SGHKS, CDR2 YYEKEE (reference sequence). DNA for the CDR3: TGTGCCAGCAGCTTGCGGCCAGCGGGATACACAGATACGCAGTATTTT. This codes for CASSLRPAGYTDTQYF.

CDR3 bases: TGTGCCAGCAGTCAGGACCCTACCCCCGGGGAGCTGTTTTTT. Translated, it gives CASSQDPTPGELFF. This chain links TRBV6-1 with TRBJ2-2; D unresolved. Germline lookup yields CDR1 MNHNS and CDR2 SASEGT. This CDR3 comprises 14 residues. The ends were cut back, 5 bases at V and 6 bases at J, with 13 bases in the middle.

The rearrangement joins TRBV7-9 to TRBJ2-7, with 7 bases that match TRBD1. Germline V gene sequence: CDR1 SEHNR, CDR2 FQNEAQ (reference sequence). The CDR3 runs to 13 residues. The ends lost 5 bases at V and 2 bases at J; junction bases unmatched: 3. Here the CDR3 DNA reads TGTGCCAGCAGCGACGGGACAGCCTACGAGCAGTACTTC. Protein product: CASSDGTAYEQYF.

The chain is built from TRBV9 and TRBJ2-7, with unresolved D. This CDR3 has 15 amino acids. V lost 0 bases and J lost 0, with 10 bases in between. CDR1 and CDR2 (germline): SGDLS, YYNGEE. The CDR3 bases are TGTGCCAGCAGCGTAGGCGAACATCCCTCCTACGAGCAGTACTTC. This encodes CASSVGEHPSYEQYF.

The chain has TRBV5-1 and TRBJ2-5; weak D call: TRBD1 (5 bases). From germline, CDR1 is SGHRS and CDR2 YFSETQ. V was cut by 2 bases and J by 5 bases, with 13 bases left in between. The CDR3 consists of 14 residues. Written as DNA, the CDR3 is TGCGCCAGCAGCTTCGGACAAGGCTGGGAGACCCAGTACTTC. Its protein product is CASSFGQGWETQYF.